The clone carrying this T cell receptor beta chain was seen more than once but under ten times. This sample was taken from a study of blood T cell repertoires in COVID-19. Study in general: COVID-19 samples, acute and convalescent, were from the United States, Italy and Spain.

This CDR3 is built from 16 residues. CDR1 and CDR2 from the germline V gene are KGHSH and LQKENI. V was shortened by 5 bases and J by 3 bases, with 17 bases between the two germline ends. Per the original methods: By means of reference gene primer amplification, nucleated cell counts were estimated. Sequencing was performed with immunoSEQ multiplex PCR; in TCRdb, only in-frame clones are kept and a portion is missing. V and J calls and clone size are copied from that table; D and trimming were computed from the DNA. The sample lists 90,000 to 100,000 clones, over 70% seen once, with nearly 4.5% in the top ten.

The chain links TRBV18 to TRBJ1-3; perhaps TRBD1 as D (6 bases). This TCR derives from a man between 60 and 75 years old with acute or convalescent COVID-19. The sequenced material came from peripheral blood. CDR3 region: CASSASTGPGGNTIYF. The CDR3 DNA reads as TGTGCCAGCTCAGCCTCCACAGGGCCAGGTGGAAACACCATATATTTT. Full variable domain (rest looked up from reference TRBV18 and TRBJ1-3): NAGVMQNPRHLVRRRGQEARLRCSPMKGHSHVYWYRQLPEEGLKFMVYLQKENIIDESGMPKERFSAEFPKEGPSILRIQQVVRGDSAAYFCASSASTGPGGNTIYFGEGSWLTVV.